This TCR beta chain was recovered during a study of T cells in localized non-small cell lung cancer. Here immunoSEQ multiplex PCR was the method, and the copy in TCRdb shows in-frame clones only, minus some. The sample lists some 54,000 clones; around three quarters were seen once. V was pared by 7 bases and J by 4 bases, with 11 bases between. The CDR3 runs to 12 residues. The germline gives CDR1 LNHDA, CDR2 SQIVND (reference sequence). Study-level results: Uninvolved adjacent lung showed higher T cell clonality than tumor. Only one tumor region went through sequencing, so heterogeneity may still be there.

To note about this clone: The antigen is unknown.

The sequencing here drew on PBMCs, taken before any cancer treatment. V usage is TRBV19 and J usage is TRBJ2-7; the D gene is possibly TRBD2 (5 bases). The source of this sequence is a woman aged 40-75 years with stage II lung adenocarcinoma. Written as DNA, the CDR3 is TGTGCCAGTACGAGCAGAGGGTACGAGCAGTACTTC. Protein: CASTSRGYEQYF. The complete variable domain, with remaining parts taken from reference TRBV19 and TRBJ2-7, reads DGGITQSPKYLFRKEGQNVTLSCEQNLNHDAMYWYRQDPGQGLRLIYYSQIVNDFQKGDIAEGYSVSREKKESFPLTVTSAQKNPTAFYLCASTSRGYEQYFGPGTRLTVT.